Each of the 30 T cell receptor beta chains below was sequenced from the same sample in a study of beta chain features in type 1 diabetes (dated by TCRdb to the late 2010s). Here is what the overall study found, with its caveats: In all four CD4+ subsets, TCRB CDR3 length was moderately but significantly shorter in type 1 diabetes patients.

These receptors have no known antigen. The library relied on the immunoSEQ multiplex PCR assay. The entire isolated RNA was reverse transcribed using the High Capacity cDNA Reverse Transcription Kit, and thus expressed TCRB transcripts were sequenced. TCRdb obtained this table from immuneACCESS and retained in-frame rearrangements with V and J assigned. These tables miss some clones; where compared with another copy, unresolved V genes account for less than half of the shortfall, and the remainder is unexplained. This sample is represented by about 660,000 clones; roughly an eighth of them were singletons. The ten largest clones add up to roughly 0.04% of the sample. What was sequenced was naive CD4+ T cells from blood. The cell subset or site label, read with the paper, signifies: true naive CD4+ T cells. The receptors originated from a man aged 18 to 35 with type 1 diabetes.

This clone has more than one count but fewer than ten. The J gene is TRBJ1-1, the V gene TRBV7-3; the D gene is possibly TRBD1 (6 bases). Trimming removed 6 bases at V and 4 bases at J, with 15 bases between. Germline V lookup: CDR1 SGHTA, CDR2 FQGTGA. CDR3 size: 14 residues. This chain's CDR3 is CASRVHREGTEAFF. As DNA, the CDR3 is TGTGCCAGCAGAGTACACAGGGAGGGCACTGAAGCTTTCTTT.

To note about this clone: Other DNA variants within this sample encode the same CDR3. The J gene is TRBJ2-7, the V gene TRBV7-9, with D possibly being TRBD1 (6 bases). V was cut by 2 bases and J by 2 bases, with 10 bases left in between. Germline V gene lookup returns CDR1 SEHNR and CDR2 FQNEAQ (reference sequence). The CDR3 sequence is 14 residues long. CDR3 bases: TGTGCCAGCAGCTTATTGGCAGGGGCCTACGAGCAGTACTTC. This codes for CASSLLAGAYEQYF.

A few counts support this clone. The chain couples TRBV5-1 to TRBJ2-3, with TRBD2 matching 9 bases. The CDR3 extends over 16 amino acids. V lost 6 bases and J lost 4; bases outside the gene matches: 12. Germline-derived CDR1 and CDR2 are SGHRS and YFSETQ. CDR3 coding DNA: TGCGCCAGCACCCCCCAGGCGGGGGGGAGCGCAGATACGCAGTATTTT. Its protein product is CASTPQAGGSADTQYF. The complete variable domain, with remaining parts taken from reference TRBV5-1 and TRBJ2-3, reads KAGVTQTPRYLIKTRGQQVTLSCSPISGHRSVSWYQQTPGQGLQFLFEYFSETQRNKGNFPGRFSGRQFSNSRSEMNVSTLELGDSALYLCASTPQAGGSADTQYFGPGTRLTVL.

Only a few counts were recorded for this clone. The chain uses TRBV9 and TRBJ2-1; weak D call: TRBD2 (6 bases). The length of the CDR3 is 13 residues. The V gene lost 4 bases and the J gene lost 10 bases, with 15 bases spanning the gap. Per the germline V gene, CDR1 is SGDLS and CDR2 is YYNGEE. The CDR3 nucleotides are TGTGCCAGCAGCAAGAGGCAGGAGGGAGAGCAGTTCTTC. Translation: CASSKRQEGEQFF.

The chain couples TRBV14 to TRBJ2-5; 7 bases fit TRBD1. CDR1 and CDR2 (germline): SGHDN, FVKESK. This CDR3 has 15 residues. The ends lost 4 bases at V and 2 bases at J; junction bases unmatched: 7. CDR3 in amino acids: CASSLIQGVQETQYF. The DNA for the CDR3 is TGTGCCAGCAGCCTCATTCAGGGGGTGCAAGAGACCCAGTACTTC.

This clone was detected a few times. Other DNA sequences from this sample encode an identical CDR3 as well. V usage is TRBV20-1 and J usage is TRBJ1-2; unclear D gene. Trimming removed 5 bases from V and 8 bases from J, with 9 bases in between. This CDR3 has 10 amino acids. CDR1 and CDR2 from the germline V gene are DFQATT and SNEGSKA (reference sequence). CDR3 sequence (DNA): TGCAGTGCTCGGGAGTACGGCTACACCTTC. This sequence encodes CSAREYGYTF.

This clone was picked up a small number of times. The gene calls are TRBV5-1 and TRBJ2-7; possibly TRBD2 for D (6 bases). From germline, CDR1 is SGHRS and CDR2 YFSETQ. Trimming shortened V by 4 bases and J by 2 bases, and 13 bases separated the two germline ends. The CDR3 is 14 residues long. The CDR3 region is CASSRGSGPYEQYF. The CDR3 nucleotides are TGCGCCAGCAGCCGGGGAAGCGGGCCCTACGAGCAGTACTTC.

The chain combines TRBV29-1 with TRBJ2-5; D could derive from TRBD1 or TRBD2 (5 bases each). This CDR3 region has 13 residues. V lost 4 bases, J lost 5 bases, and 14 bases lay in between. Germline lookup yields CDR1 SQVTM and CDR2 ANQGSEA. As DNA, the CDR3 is TGCAGCGTTGGGTGGGGGATAGCGGAGACCCAGTACTTC. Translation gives CSVGWGIAETQYF.

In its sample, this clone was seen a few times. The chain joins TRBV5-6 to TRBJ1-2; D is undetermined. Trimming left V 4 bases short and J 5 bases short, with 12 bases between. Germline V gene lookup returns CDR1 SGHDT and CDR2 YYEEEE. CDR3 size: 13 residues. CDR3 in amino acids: CASSPRTAYGYTF. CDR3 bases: TGTGCCAGCAGCCCCAGGACGGCATATGGCTACACCTTC.

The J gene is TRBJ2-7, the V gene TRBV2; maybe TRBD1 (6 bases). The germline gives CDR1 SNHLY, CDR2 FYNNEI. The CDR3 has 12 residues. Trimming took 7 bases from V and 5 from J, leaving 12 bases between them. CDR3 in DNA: TGTGCCAGCATAGATTCAGGGGACGAGCAGTACTTC. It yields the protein CASIDSGDEQYF.

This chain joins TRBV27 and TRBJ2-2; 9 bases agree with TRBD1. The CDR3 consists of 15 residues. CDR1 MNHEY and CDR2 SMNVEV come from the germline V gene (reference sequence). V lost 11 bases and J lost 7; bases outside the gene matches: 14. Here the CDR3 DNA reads TGTGCCGCCAGCAATCCGGGACAGGGTATCGGGGAGCTGTTTTTT. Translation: CAASNPGQGIGELFF.

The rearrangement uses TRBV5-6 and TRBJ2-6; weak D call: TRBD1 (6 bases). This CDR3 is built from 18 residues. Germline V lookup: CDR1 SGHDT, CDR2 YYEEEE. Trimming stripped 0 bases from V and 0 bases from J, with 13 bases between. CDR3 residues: CASSLGQAYSSGANVLTF. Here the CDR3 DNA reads TGTGCCAGCAGCTTGGGACAGGCATACTCCTCTGGGGCCAACGTCCTGACTTTC.

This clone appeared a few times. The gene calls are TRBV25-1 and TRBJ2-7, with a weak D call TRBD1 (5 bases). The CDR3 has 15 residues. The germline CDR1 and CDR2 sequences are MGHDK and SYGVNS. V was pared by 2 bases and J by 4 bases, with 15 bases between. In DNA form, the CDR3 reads TGTGCCAGCAGTGAAAGTAGGGGTTATCGATACGAGCAGTACTTC. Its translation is CASSESRGYRYEQYF.

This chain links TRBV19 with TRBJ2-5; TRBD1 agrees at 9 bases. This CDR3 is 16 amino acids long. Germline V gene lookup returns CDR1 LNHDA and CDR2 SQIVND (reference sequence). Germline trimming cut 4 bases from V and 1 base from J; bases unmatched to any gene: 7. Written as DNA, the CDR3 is TGTGCCAGTAGTAGAACCCCGGGACAGGGCCAAGAGACCCAGTACTTC. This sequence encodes CASSRTPGQGQETQYF. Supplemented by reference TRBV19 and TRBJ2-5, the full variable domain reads DGGITQSPKYLFRKEGQNVTLSCEQNLNHDAMYWYRQDPGQGLRLIYYSQIVNDFQKGDIAEGYSVSREKKESFPLTVTSAQKNPTAFYLCASSRTPGQGQETQYFGPGTRLLVL.

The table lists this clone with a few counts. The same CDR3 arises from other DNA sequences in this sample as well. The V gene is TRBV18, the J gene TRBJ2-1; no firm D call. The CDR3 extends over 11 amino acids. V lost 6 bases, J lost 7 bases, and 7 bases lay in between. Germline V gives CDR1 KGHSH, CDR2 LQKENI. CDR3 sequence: CASSPGNEQFF. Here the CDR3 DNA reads TGTGCCAGCTCGCCGGGTAATGAGCAGTTCTTC. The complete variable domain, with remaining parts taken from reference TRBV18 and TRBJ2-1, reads NAGVMQNPRHLVRRRGQEARLRCSPMKGHSHVYWYRQLPEEGLKFMVYLQKENIIDESGMPKERFSAEFPKEGPSILRIQQVVRGDSAAYFCASSPGNEQFFGPGTRLTVL.

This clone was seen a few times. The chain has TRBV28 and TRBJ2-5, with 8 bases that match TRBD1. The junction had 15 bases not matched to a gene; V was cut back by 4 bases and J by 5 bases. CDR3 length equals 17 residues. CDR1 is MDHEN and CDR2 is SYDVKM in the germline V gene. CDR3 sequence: CASSWLLLGQGRETQYF. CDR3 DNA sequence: TGTGCCAGCAGTTGGCTCTTACTAGGACAGGGAAGGGAGACCCAGTACTTC.

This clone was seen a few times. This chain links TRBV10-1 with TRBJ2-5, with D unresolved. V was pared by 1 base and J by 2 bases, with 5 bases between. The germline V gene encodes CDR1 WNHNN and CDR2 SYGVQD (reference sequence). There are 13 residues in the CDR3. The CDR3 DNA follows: TGCGCCAGCAGTGAGTTCGTACAAGAGACCCAGTACTTC. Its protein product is CASSEFVQETQYF.

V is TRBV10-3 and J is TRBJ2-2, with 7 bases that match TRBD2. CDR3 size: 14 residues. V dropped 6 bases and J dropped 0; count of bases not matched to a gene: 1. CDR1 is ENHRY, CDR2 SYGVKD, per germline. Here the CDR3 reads CAISGGTNTGELFF. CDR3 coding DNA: TGTGCCATCAGCGGGGGGACGAACACCGGGGAGCTGTTTTTT.

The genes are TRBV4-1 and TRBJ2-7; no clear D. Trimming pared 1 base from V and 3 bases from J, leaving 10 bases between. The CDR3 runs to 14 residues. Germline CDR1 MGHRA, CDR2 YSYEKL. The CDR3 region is CASSQVGRSYEQYF. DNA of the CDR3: TGCGCCAGCAGCCAAGTCGGGCGGAGCTACGAGCAGTACTTC.

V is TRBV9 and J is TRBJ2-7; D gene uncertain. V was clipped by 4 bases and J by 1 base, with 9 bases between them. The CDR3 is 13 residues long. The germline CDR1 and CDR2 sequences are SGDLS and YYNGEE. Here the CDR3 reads CASSTLNSYEQYF. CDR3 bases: TGTGCCAGCAGCACCCTTAATTCCTACGAGCAGTACTTC.

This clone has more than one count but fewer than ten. This CDR3 reads CASSQDRARGVGNIQYF. CDR3 nucleotides: TGTGCCAGCAGCCAAGATCGAGCCAGGGGTGTCGGGAACATTCAGTACTTC. The gene calls are TRBV4-2 and TRBJ2-4, with D tentatively TRBD1 (6 bases). The CDR3 has 17 amino acids. Trimming removed 0 bases from V and 7 bases from J, with 19 bases in between. Per germline, CDR1 LGHNA and CDR2 YNFKEQ.

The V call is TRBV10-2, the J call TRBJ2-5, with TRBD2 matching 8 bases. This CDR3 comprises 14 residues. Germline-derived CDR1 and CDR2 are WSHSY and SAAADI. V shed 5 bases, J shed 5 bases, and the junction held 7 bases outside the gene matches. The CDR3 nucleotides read TGCGCCAGCAGTCCCCGGACTAGCTTGGAGACCCAGTACTTC. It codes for CASSPRTSLETQYF.

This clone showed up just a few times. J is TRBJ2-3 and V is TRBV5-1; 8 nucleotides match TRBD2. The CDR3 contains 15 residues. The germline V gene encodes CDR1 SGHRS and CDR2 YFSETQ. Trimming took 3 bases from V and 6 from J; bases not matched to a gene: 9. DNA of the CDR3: TGCGCCAGCAGCTCGGAAGCGGGAGATACTGATACGCAGTATTTT. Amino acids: CASSSEAGDTDTQYF.

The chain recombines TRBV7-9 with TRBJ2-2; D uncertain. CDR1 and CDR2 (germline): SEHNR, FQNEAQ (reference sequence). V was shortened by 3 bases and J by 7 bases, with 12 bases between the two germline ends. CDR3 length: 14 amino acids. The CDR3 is CASSFSRVGGELFF. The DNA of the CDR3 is TGTGCCAGCAGCTTTAGTCGGGTCGGCGGGGAGCTGTTTTTT.

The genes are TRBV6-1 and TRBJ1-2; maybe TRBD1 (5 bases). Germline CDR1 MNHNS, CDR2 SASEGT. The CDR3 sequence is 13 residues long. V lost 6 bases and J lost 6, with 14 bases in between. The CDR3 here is CASRPGTHDGYTF. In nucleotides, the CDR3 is TGTGCCAGCAGACCGGGGACCCACGATGGCTACACCTTC.

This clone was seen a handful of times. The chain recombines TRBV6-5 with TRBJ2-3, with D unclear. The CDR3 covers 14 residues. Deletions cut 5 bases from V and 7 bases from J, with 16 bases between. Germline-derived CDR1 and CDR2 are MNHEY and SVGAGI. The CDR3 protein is CASSPTWFRHTQYF. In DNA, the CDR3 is TGTGCCAGCAGTCCAACCTGGTTCCGACATACGCAGTATTTT.

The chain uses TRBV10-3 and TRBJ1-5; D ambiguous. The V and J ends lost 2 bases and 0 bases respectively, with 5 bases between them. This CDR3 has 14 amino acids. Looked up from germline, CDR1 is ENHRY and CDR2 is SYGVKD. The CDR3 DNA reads TGTGCCATCAGTGAGGGCAATAGCAATCAGCCCCAGCATTTT. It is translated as CAISEGNSNQPQHF.

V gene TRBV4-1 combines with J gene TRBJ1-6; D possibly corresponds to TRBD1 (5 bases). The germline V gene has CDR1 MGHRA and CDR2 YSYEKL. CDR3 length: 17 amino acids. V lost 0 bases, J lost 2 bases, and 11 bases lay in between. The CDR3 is CASSQDGGSAYNSPLHF. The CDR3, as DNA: TGCGCCAGCAGCCAAGATGGGGGGAGCGCCTATAATTCACCCCTCCACTTT.

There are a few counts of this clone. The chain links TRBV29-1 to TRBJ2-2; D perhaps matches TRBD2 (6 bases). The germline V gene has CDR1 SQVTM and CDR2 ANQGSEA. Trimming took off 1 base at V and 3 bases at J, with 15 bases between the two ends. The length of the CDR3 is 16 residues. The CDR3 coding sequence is TGCAGCGTTGAAGTCGTCCGGGGGTTGGACACCGGGGAGCTGTTTTTT. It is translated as CSVEVVRGLDTGELFF.

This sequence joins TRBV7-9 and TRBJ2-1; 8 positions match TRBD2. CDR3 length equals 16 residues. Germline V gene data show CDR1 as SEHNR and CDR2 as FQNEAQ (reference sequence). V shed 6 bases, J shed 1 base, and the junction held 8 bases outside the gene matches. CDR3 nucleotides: TGTGCCAGCAGTTCGATAGCGGGGCTATCCTACAATGAGCAGTTCTTC. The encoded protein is CASSSIAGLSYNEQFF. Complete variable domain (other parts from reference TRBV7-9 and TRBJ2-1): DTGVSQNPRHKITKRGQNVTFRCDPISEHNRLYWYRQTLGQGPEFLTYFQNEAQLEKSRLLSDRFSAERPKGSFSTLEIQRTEQGDSAMYLCASSSIAGLSYNEQFFGPGTRLTVL.